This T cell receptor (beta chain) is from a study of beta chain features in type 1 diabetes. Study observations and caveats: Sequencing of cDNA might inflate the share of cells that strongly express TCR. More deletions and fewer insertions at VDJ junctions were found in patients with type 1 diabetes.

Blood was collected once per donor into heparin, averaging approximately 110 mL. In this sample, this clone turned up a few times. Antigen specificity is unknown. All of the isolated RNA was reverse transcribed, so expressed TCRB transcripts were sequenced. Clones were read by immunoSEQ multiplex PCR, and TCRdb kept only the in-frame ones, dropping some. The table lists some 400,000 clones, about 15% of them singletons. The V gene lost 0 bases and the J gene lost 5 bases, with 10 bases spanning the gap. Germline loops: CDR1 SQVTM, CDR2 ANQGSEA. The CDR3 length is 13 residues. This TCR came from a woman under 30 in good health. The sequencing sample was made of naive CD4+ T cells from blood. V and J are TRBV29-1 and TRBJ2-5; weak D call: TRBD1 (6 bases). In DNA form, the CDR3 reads TGCAGCGTTGAAGAATTCAGGGGCGAGACCCAGTACTTC. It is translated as CSVEEFRGETQYF. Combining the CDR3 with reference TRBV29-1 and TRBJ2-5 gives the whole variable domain SAVISQKPSRDICQRGTSLTIQCQVDSQVTMMFWYRQQPGQSLTLIATANQGSEATYESGFVIDKFPISRPNLTFSTLTVSNMSPEDSSIYLCSVEEFRGETQYFGPGTRLLVL.